The source of this T cell receptor (beta chain) is a study of T cells in Graves' hyperthyroidism and ophthalmopathy. Remarks on this clonotype: Its antigen is not known.

Diagnoses used clinical symptoms, serum thyroxine and TRAb, thyroid ultrasound and orbital computed tomography. Points from the study as a whole: In validation, the model predicted ophthalmopathy. These predictions came a median about 6.5 months before onset.

The source material, RNA transcripts, was used to amplify TCR beta CDR3 regions. The primer set for the first-round RT-PCR of the TCR CDR3 was HTBI. Each CDR3 protein is one row after TCRdb ran MiXCR on the multiplex PCR reads. Of roughly 180,000 distinct CDR3 sequences listed, 15% to 20% are singletons. The sequenced sample was blood. The TCR comes from a woman between 50 and 59 years old with Graves' hyperthyroidism.

CDR3 in amino acids: CASSPVAGGNQPQHF. Written as DNA, the CDR3 is TGTGCCAGCAGCCCCGTGGCGGGTGGCAATCAGCCCCAGCATTTT. The V call is TRBV6-4, the J call TRBJ1-5; D ambiguous. The CDR3 has 15 amino acids. The ends were cut back, 6 bases at V and 2 bases at J, with 14 bases in the middle. Germline V CDR1 and CDR2: MRHNA, SNTAGT.